The 20 T cell receptor beta chains given below trace back to one sample, sequenced in a study of T cell repertoires in cytomegalovirus infection. TCRdb reprocessed the reads with MiXCR, giving one entry per CDR3 protein. The sample yields about 450,000 distinct CDR3 sequences, approximately 31% seen once. Material for sequencing was PBMCs. These TCRs come from a human donor in good health (CMV status not recorded). Some clones in this sample may be carry-over from other donors' samples.

The chain employs TRBV6-5 and TRBJ2-5, with 13 bases identical to TRBD2. Germline V gives CDR1 MNHEY, CDR2 SVGAGI. The J segment lost 8 bases and the V segment lost 10 bases, leaving 10 bases of the junction unmatched. The CDR3 has 14 residues. The CDR3, as DNA: TGTGCCACCAGATGGACTAGCGGGGGCGCTACCCAGTACTTC. It codes for CATRWTSGGATQYF.

The CDR3 DNA reads as TGCGCCAGCAGCTTGGAAGTCGGGAGGGTCCATGAGCAGTTCTTC. Encoded protein: CASSLEVGRVHEQFF. The chain links TRBV5-1 to TRBJ2-1, with 8 positions matching TRBD2. The germline V gene has CDR1 SGHRS and CDR2 YFSETQ. The length of the CDR3 is 15 residues. The ends lost 0 bases at V and 8 bases at J; junction bases unmatched: 7.

This clonotype turned up a few times. The chain employs TRBV7-9 and TRBJ2-5, with TRBD2 matching over 10 bases. The CDR3 totals 15 residues. The ends lost 2 bases at V and 5 bases at J; junction bases unmatched: 5. The germline V gene encodes CDR1 SEHNR and CDR2 FQNEAQ (reference sequence). The CDR3: CASSLSGGAYETQYF. In DNA form, the CDR3 reads TGTGCCAGCAGCTTAAGCGGGGGGGCGTATGAGACCCAGTACTTC.

This clonotype was counted a few times. The chain couples TRBV11-2 to TRBJ2-3; 8 bases map to TRBD2. Trimming cost V 5 bases and J 4 bases; bases outside gene matches: 11. The CDR3 contains 16 residues. The germline CDR1 and CDR2 sequences are SGHAT and FQNNGV. This CDR3 is CASSISGDVVSDTQYF. The CDR3 DNA reads TGTGCCAGCAGCATTAGCGGGGACGTCGTGTCAGATACGCAGTATTTT.

The rearrangement links TRBV20-1 to TRBJ2-1; D is unresolved. Germline V lookup: CDR1 DFQATT, CDR2 SNEGSKA (reference sequence). This CDR3 is 12 amino acids long. V was pared by 0 bases and J by 11 bases, with 11 bases between. The CDR3 is CSARDLGRKQFF. The CDR3 DNA is TGCAGTGCTAGAGATCTCGGGCGGAAGCAGTTCTTC.

The gene calls are TRBV5-6 and TRBJ2-3, with a possible D match to TRBD2 (5 bases). V was pared by 2 bases and J by 13 bases, with 14 bases between. This CDR3 has 12 amino acids. The V gene's germline CDR1 is SGHDT and CDR2 YYEEEE. CDR3 in amino acids: CASSFEGRIKYF. CDR3 sequence (DNA): TGTGCCAGCAGCTTCGAGGGCCGGATTAAGTATTTT.

The chain has TRBV5-6 and TRBJ2-2; D could derive from TRBD1 or TRBD2 (6 bases each). The V and J ends lost 0 bases and 0 bases respectively, with 12 bases between them. The CDR3 is 17 residues long. Germline-derived CDR1 and CDR2 are SGHDT and YYEEEE. CDR3 in amino acids: CASSLEFRGPNTGELFF. The CDR3 nucleotides read TGTGCCAGCAGCTTGGAATTCCGGGGGCCGAACACCGGGGAGCTGTTTTTT. The whole variable domain, remainder taken from reference TRBV5-6 and TRBJ2-2, is DAGVTQSPTHLIKTRGQQVTLRCSPKSGHDTVSWYQQALGQGPQFIFQYYEEEERQRGNFPDRFSGHQFPNYSSELNVNALLLGDSALYLCASSLEFRGPNTGELFFGEGSRLTVL.

This clonotype came up a few times. This chain uses TRBV28 with TRBJ1-5; 7 bases are a match to TRBD1. This CDR3 is built from 15 residues. The V gene's germline CDR1 is MDHEN and CDR2 SYDVKM. V lost 5 bases and J lost 3; bases outside the gene matches: 7. This chain's CDR3 is CASSGFGQDNQPQHF. CDR3 DNA: TGTGCCAGCAGTGGGTTCGGACAGGACAATCAGCCCCAGCATTTT. The whole variable domain, filled in from reference TRBV28 and TRBJ1-5, reads DVKVTQSSRYLVKRTGEKVFLECVQDMDHENMFWYRQDPGLGLRLIYFSYDVKMKEKGDIPEGYSVSREKKERFSLILESASTNQTSMYLCASSGFGQDNQPQHFGDGTRLSIL.

The V call is TRBV27, the J call TRBJ1-1, with D possibly TRBD1 on 5 matching bases. With 2 bases removed from V and 3 bases from J, the gap between germline ends came to 10 bases. The V gene's germline CDR1 is MNHEY and CDR2 SMNVEV (reference sequence). The CDR3 extends over 14 amino acids. CDR3: CASSLISGDTEAFF. CDR3 DNA: TGTGCCAGCAGTTTAATCTCGGGGGACACTGAAGCTTTCTTT.

Regarding this clonotype: The conserved closing phenylalanine or tryptophan is absent in this CDR3, likely reflecting a read error. This chain links TRBV11-2 with TRBJ2-1; 8 nucleotides agree with TRBD2. Unmatched junction bases numbered 4, after V lost 2 bases and J lost 4 bases. CDR1 is SGHAT, CDR2 FQNNGV, per germline. This CDR3 contains 15 residues. The CDR3 loop is CASSLQRGLYNEQFL. The CDR3 DNA reads as TGTGCCAGCAGCTTACAGCGGGGGCTTTACAATGAGCAGTTCTTA.

As for this clonotype: A much larger clone differs from this one at a single base, so this may be a read error. The genes are TRBV7-9 and TRBJ2-5; a possible D gene is TRBD2 (6 bases). There are 15 residues in the CDR3. The V end lost 4 bases, the J end lost 2 bases, and 14 bases lay between the germline ends. The germline gives CDR1 SEHNR, CDR2 FQNEAQ (reference sequence). The CDR3 DNA is TGTGCCAGCAGCTGGGGGGAATCCTTTCAAGAGACCCAGTACTTC. Its protein product is CASSWGESFQETQYF.

The genes are TRBV6-2 or TRBV6-3 and TRBJ2-1; 10 nucleotides agree with TRBD2. This CDR3 is built from 17 residues. After removal of 0 bases from V and 5 bases from J, the junction contained 7 bases not matched to a gene. Germline V CDR1 and CDR2: MNHEY, SVGEGT. The CDR3: CASSYSSRSGGDNEQFF. CDR3 coding DNA: TGTGCCAGCAGTTACTCGAGCAGGAGCGGGGGGGACAATGAGCAGTTCTTC.

This clonotype was seen many times. V gene TRBV7-2 combines with J gene TRBJ2-4; D is undetermined. Trimming pared 7 bases from V and 0 bases from J, leaving 13 bases between. Germline V gene sequence: CDR1 SGHTA, CDR2 FQGNSA. CDR3 length: 15 residues. Here the CDR3 reads CASTEAPVAKNIQYF. CDR3 DNA sequence: TGTGCCAGCACCGAAGCTCCCGTAGCCAAAAACATTCAGTACTTC. The full variable domain, with the rest looked up from reference TRBV7-2 and TRBJ2-4, is GAGVSQSPSNKVTEKGKDVELRCDPISGHTALYWYRQSLGQGLEFLIYFQGNSAPDKSGLPSDRFSAERTGGSVSTLTIQRTQQEDSAVYLCASTEAPVAKNIQYFGAGTRLSVL.

V gene TRBV7-9 combines with J gene TRBJ2-5; maybe TRBD1 (5 bases). The V and J ends lost 0 bases and 1 base respectively, with 12 bases between them. Germline V gives CDR1 SEHNR, CDR2 FQNEAQ (reference sequence). The CDR3 totals 16 residues. This CDR3 reads CASSLALGRLQETQYF. The CDR3 coding sequence is TGTGCCAGCAGCTTAGCTCTGGGGCGGCTCCAAGAGACCCAGTACTTC.

This clonotype occurred many times. The V gene is TRBV7-2, the J gene TRBJ2-3, with D perhaps assigned TRBD1 or TRBD2 (5 bases each). The V end was cut by 3 bases, the J end by 3 bases, with 19 bases between. This CDR3 is 17 amino acids long. Germline lookup yields CDR1 SGHTA and CDR2 FQGNSA. The CDR3 sequence: CASSLEAQGVGTDTQYF. In nucleotides, the CDR3 is TGTGCCAGCAGCTTGGAGGCTCAGGGTGTCGGGACAGATACGCAGTATTTT.

The gene calls are TRBV7-2 and TRBJ1-2, with D uncertain. The CDR3 covers 11 residues. Trimming removed 6 bases from V and 8 bases from J, with 10 bases in between. The germline V gene has CDR1 SGHTA and CDR2 FQGNSA. CDR3 in DNA: TGTGCCAGCAGAGCCCTTATCGGCTACACCTTC. It encodes CASRALIGYTF.

This clonotype was seen more than once but under ten times. The CDR3 DNA sequence: TGTGCCAGCAGATTCGGACAGGGGGCAGATACGCAGTATTTT. This codes for CASRFGQGADTQYF. The V gene is TRBV2, the J gene TRBJ2-3; 10 nucleotides agree with TRBD1. Germline V gene data show CDR1 as SNHLY and CDR2 as FYNNEI. After removal of 6 bases from V and 4 bases from J, the junction contained 4 bases not matched to a gene. The CDR3 contains 14 residues. Full variable domain (remainder filled in from reference TRBV2 and TRBJ2-3): EPEVTQTPSHQVTQMGQEVILRCVPISNHLYFYWYRQILGQKVEFLVSFYNNEISEKSEIFDDQFSVERPDGSNFTLKIRSTKLEDSAMYFCASRFGQGADTQYFGPGTRLTVL.

This clonotype has a handful of counts. The CDR3 here is CASSLAQGSSPGTQNYEQYF. The CDR3 region has the DNA TGTGCCAGCAGCTTAGCGCAGGGTTCCTCGCCCGGAACCCAGAACTACGAGCAGTACTTC. This chain links TRBV7-6 with TRBJ2-7; D may be TRBD1 (5 bases). V lost 0 bases, J lost 3 bases, and 27 bases lay in between. CDR3 size: 20 residues. Germline values: CDR1 SGHVS, CDR2 FNYEAQ.

This clonotype occurred many times. This chain joins TRBV7-2 and TRBJ2-3; D may be TRBD2 (6 bases). The germline CDR1 and CDR2 sequences are SGHTA and FQGNSA. With 1 base removed from V and 6 bases from J, the gap between germline ends came to 14 bases. The CDR3 loop spans 15 amino acids. The DNA for the CDR3 is TGTGCCAGCAGCTTAGGCGGGACCGGGTCGGATACGCAGTATTTT. Encoded protein: CASSLGGTGSDTQYF.

This chain joins TRBV5-1 and TRBJ2-3, with D possibly being TRBD2 (7 bases). Germline loops: CDR1 SGHRS, CDR2 YFSETQ. CDR3 length: 17 residues. With 0 bases removed from V and 2 bases from J, the gap between germline ends came to 16 bases. This CDR3 reads CASSLDPAGTNTDTQYF. The CDR3, as DNA: TGCGCCAGCAGCTTGGATCCAGCGGGGACAAACACAGATACGCAGTATTTT.